Presented here are 9 T cell receptor beta chains from one specimen sequenced in a study of vaccination and CD4 T cells after COVID-19. Once obtained from cultured CD4+ T cells, the DNA was sequenced using the Oncomine TCR Beta short-read assay. TCRdb processed the PCR reads anew with MiXCR; each CDR3 protein has one entry. Found here are about 21,000 distinct CDR3 sequences, around 68% of them singletons; the top ten hold more than 20%. Treatment denoted: approximately 9-day PBMC culture with coronavirus spike peptide pools or control peptides (ViraFEST assay). These receptors' targets are unknown. Here the sequenced sample was CD4+ T cells from blood, cultured in vitro, taken before SARS-CoV-2 vaccination. These receptors originate from a human donor who received a COVID-19 vaccine.

The CDR3 sequence: CASSKSRLAGGQDTQYF. The DNA of the CDR3 is TGTGCCAGCTCTAAAAGCAGACTAGCGGGGGGGCAAGATACGCAGTATTTT. The rearrangement links TRBV2 to TRBJ2-3; 14 positions agree with TRBD2. This CDR3 is built from 17 residues. Germline CDR1 SNHLY, CDR2 FYNNEI. J gave up 5 bases and V 8 bases, and 12 bases lay outside the gene matches.

This clonotype turned up a few times. CDR3 sequence: CASSSIKGGNIQYF. CDR3 nucleotides: TGTGCCAGCAGTTCAATTAAGGGCGGAAACATTCAGTACTTC. The chain recombines TRBV6-5 with TRBJ2-4, with D uncertain. V lost 4 bases to trimming and J lost 6 bases, with 13 bases between them. CDR3 length: 14 amino acids. The germline gives CDR1 MNHEY, CDR2 SVGAGI.

V usage is TRBV15 and J usage is TRBJ2-7; D is uncertain. Germline assignment: CDR1 LNHNV and CDR2 YYDKDF (reference sequence). V lost 0 bases to trimming and J lost 2 bases, with 5 bases between them. The CDR3 extends over 13 amino acids. The CDR3 sequence: CATSRDWAYEQYF. The DNA of the CDR3 is TGTGCCACCAGCAGAGATTGGGCCTACGAGCAGTACTTC. Based on the CDR3 plus reference TRBV15 and TRBJ2-7, the full variable domain is DAMVIQNPRYQVTQFGKPVTLSCSQTLNHNVMYWYQQKSSQAPKLLFHYYDKDFNNEADTPDNFQSRRPNTSFCFLDIRSPGLGDTAMYLCATSRDWAYEQYFGPGTRLTVT.

J is TRBJ1-2 and V is TRBV14, with TRBD1 matching 9 bases. J lost 2 bases, V lost 0 bases, and 7 bases had no gene match. Germline CDR1 and CDR2: SGHDN and FVKESK. CDR3 length equals 17 residues. DNA of the CDR3: TGTGCCAGCAGCCAAGATCTTGGACAGGGGCTAAACTATGGCTACACCTTC. This translates into CASSQDLGQGLNYGYTF. Drawing the rest from reference TRBV14 and TRBJ1-2, the complete variable domain is EAGVTQFPSHSVIEKGQTVTLRCDPISGHDNLYWYRRVMGKEIKFLLHFVKESKQDESGMPNNRFLAERTGGTYSTLKVQPAELEDSGVYFCASSQDLGQGLNYGYTFGSGTRLTVV.

The chain has TRBV20-1 and TRBJ2-5, with D possibly matching TRBD2 (5 bases). Germline lookup yields CDR1 DFQATT and CDR2 SNEGSKA (reference sequence). The CDR3 is 13 residues long. The V gene lost 6 bases and the J gene lost 2 bases, with 13 bases spanning the gap. The CDR3 nucleotides are TGCAGTGCCCCAAGCGGCAATCAAGAGACCCAGTACTTC. Its translation is CSAPSGNQETQYF.

V and J are TRBV20-1 and TRBJ2-7, with D unclear. The germline V gene encodes CDR1 DFQATT and CDR2 SNEGSKA (reference sequence). This CDR3 comprises 14 residues. Deletions cut 6 bases from V and 7 bases from J, with 22 bases between. CDR3 protein: CSAPDLMKGWEQYF. For the CDR3, the DNA is TGCAGTGCCCCTGACCTAATGAAGGGTTGGGAGCAGTACTTC.

This chain links TRBV7-9 with TRBJ2-7; 7 bases are shared with TRBD1. This CDR3 has 14 amino acids. Germline CDR1 and CDR2: SEHNR and FQNEAQ (reference sequence). V lost 6 bases and J lost 2; bases outside the gene matches: 7. CDR3 in amino acids: CASRPGQIPYEQYF. The CDR3, as DNA: TGTGCCAGCAGGCCGGGACAGATACCCTACGAGCAGTACTTC.

The chain is built from TRBV7-2 and TRBJ1-1; 9 bases line up with TRBD1. The CDR3 consists of 14 residues. V lost 4 bases, J lost 4 bases, and 4 bases stayed unmatched. Germline V CDR1 and CDR2: SGHTA, FQGNSA. CDR3 in amino acids: CASSSDRGSTEAFF. The CDR3 region has the DNA TGTGCCAGCAGCTCGGACAGGGGAAGCACTGAAGCTTTCTTT.

This clonotype was counted only a few times. The rearrangement links TRBV20-1 to TRBJ1-6; TRBD1 matches 9 bases. V was pared by 0 bases and J by 4 bases, with 10 bases of the junction left unmatched. This CDR3 region has 18 residues. Germline V lookup: CDR1 DFQATT, CDR2 SNEGSKA (reference sequence). Here the CDR3 reads CSARDPFTGGSYNSPLHF. In DNA, the CDR3 is TGCAGTGCTAGAGATCCCTTTACAGGGGGCTCTTATAATTCACCCCTCCACTTT.